The T cell receptor (beta chain) under discussion was sequenced for a study of Ad26.COV2.S vaccination and SARS-CoV-2 variants. Profiled with immunoSEQ multiplex PCR; TCRdb holds only in-frame clones, not every one. The sample shows about 330,000 clones, roughly 88% of them seen only once. Treatment noted: over 15 received Ad26.COV2.S at low or high dose, single or two shots; roughly five received placebo; per-sample allocation not given. Vaccine and placebo recipients were sampled on day 63 after the first injection. Trimming stripped 2 bases from V and 5 bases from J, with 5 bases between. This CDR3 has 12 amino acids. Germline CDR1 and CDR2: PRHDT and FYEKMQ (reference sequence).

This chain links TRBV13 with TRBJ2-3; D uncertain. This specimen consisted of peripheral blood, obtained in a trial of Ad26.COV2.S vaccine versus placebo. The origin of this receptor is a person between 18 and 65 years old who received the Ad26.COV2.S COVID-19 vaccine or a placebo. For the CDR3, the DNA is TGTGCCAGCAGCTTATTAAGAGATACGCAGTATTTT. Translation gives CASSLLRDTQYF. Based on the CDR3 plus reference TRBV13 and TRBJ2-3, the full variable domain is AAGVIQSPRHLIKEKRETATLKCYPIPRHDTVYWYQQGPGQDPQFLISFYEKMQSDKGSIPDRFSAQQFSDYHSELNMSSLELGDSALYFCASSLLRDTQYFGPGTRLTVL.